The subject of this entry is one TCR beta chain. Its specificity is unknown. The data originate from a study of OX40 agonist ivuxolimab in advanced cancers. Across the whole study: Each patient was given ivuxolimab into a vein every 2 weeks, at 0.01 to 10 mg/kg. Study-wide results and caveats: A proportion of nonresponders additionally exhibited low normalized T-cell clonal expansion. By week 6 at 0.1 to 3.0 mg/kg, blood CD4+ and CD8+ T cells had expanded clonally. The 0.1-3.0 mg/kg partial responders had among the lowest clonal expansion.

V gave up 9 bases and J gave up 2 bases, with 10 bases separating them. Germline CDR1 is MNHEY and CDR2 is SVGAGI. The CDR3 has 12 amino acids. Only in-frame clones appear in the TCRdb table, and some are missing; sequencing was by immunoSEQ multiplex PCR. The sample has some 76,000 clones, around 86% seen once. The TCR comes from an adult with an advanced solid tumor such as melanoma, head and neck, liver or kidney cancer. The material was CD4+ or CD8+ T cells sorted from blood, obtained in a trial of the OX40 agonist ivuxolimab. This chain links TRBV6-5 with TRBJ2-5; D might be TRBD1 (6 bases). CDR3 region: CASMTGQETQYF. CDR3 coding DNA: TGTGCCAGTATGACAGGTCAAGAGACCCAGTACTTC.